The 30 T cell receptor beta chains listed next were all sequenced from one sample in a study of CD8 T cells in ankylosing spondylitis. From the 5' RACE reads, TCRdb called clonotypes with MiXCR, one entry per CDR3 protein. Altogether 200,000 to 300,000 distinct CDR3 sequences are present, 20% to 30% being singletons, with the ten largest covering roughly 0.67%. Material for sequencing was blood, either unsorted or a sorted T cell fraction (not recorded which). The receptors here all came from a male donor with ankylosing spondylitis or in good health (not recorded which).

CDR3 residues: CSVEGRATYGYTF. The CDR3 coding sequence is TGCAGCGTTGAAGGGCGCGCGACGTATGGCTACACCTTC. The chain combines TRBV29-1 with TRBJ1-2; D remains ambiguous. V dropped 1 base and J dropped 5 bases, with 11 bases sitting between them. This CDR3 contains 13 residues. Germline V gives CDR1 SQVTM, CDR2 ANQGSEA. The variable domain in full, with the rest retrieved from reference TRBV29-1 and TRBJ1-2, is SAVISQKPSRDICQRGTSLTIQCQVDSQVTMMFWYRQQPGQSLTLIATANQGSEATYESGFVIDKFPISRPNLTFSTLTVSNMSPEDSSIYLCSVEGRATYGYTFGSGTRLTVV.

The CDR3 loop is CASSLVTIQETQYF. CDR3 bases: TGTGCCAGCAGCCTAGTAACAATCCAAGAGACCCAGTACTTC. The chain couples TRBV3-1 to TRBJ2-5; unclear D gene. Trimming left V 4 bases short and J 1 base short, with 10 bases between. The germline V gene has CDR1 LGHDT and CDR2 YNNKEL (reference sequence). CDR3 size: 14 residues.

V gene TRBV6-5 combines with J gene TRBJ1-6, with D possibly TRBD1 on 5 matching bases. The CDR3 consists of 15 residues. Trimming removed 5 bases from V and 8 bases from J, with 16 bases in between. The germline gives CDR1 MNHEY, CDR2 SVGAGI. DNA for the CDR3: TGTGCCAGCAGTCATCGAGGGGTGGAGGATTCACCCCTCCACTTT. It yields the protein CASSHRGVEDSPLHF.

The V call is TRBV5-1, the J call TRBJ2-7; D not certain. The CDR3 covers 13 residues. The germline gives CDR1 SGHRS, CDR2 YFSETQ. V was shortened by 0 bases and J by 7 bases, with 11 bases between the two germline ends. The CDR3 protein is CASSLGRPEEQYF. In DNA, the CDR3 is TGCGCCAGCAGCTTGGGACGCCCTGAGGAGCAGTACTTC.

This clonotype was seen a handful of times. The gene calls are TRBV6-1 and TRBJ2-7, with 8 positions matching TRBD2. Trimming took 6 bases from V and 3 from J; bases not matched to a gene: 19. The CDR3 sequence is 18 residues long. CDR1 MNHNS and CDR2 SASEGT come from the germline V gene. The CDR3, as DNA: TGTGCCAGCAGGGGACGGGGGTCGGGGGGGCGTTTATACTACGAGCAGTACTTC. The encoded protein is CASRGRGSGGRLYYEQYF.

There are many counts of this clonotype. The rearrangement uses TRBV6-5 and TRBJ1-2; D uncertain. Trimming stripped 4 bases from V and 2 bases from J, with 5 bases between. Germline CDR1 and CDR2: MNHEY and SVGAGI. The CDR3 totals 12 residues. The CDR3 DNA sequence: TGTGCCAGCAGTTCATCCAACTATGGCTACACCTTC. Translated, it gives CASSSSNYGYTF.

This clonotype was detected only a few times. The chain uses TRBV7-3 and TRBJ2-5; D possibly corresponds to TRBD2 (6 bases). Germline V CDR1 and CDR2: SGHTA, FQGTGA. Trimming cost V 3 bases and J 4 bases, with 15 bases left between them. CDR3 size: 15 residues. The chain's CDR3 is CASSLAGRGGETQYF. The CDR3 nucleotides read TGTGCCAGCAGCTTGGCGGGACGGGGCGGAGAGACCCAGTACTTC.

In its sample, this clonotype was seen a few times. The chain's CDR3 is CSASHPSRGTGELFF. CDR3 DNA: TGCAGTGCTAGCCACCCCTCAAGGGGCACCGGGGAGCTGTTTTTT. V gene TRBV20-1 combines with J gene TRBJ2-2; possibly TRBD1 for D (5 bases). Germline values: CDR1 DFQATT, CDR2 SNEGSKA (reference sequence). Trimming took 3 bases from V and 4 from J, leaving 15 bases between them. This CDR3 is 15 amino acids long.

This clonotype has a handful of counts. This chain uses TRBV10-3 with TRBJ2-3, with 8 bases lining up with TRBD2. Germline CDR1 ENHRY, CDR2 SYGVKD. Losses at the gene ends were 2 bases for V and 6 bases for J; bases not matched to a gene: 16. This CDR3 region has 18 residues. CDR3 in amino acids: CAISETLPTSGQLDTQYF. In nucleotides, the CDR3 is TGTGCCATCAGTGAGACGCTACCAACTAGCGGCCAATTGGATACGCAGTATTTT.

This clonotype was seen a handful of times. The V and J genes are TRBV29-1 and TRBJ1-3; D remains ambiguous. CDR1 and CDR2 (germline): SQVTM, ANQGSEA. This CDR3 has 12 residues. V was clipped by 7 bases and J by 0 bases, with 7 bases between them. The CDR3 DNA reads TGCAGCGGGCAAGGCTCTGGAAACACCATATATTTT. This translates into CSGQGSGNTIYF.

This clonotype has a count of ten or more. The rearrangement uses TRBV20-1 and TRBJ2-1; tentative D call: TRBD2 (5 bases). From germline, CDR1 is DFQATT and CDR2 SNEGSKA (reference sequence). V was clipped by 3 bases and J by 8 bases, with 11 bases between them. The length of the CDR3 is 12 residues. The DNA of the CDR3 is TGCAGTGCTAGCGGGGAGAATTATGAGCAGTTCTTC. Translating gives CSASGENYEQFF.

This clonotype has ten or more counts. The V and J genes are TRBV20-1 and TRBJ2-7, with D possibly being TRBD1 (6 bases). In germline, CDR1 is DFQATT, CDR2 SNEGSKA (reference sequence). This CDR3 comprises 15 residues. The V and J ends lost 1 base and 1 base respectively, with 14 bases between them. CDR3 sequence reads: CSARGPGEPSYEQYF. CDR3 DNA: TGCAGTGCTAGAGGTCCAGGGGAGCCTTCCTACGAGCAGTACTTC.

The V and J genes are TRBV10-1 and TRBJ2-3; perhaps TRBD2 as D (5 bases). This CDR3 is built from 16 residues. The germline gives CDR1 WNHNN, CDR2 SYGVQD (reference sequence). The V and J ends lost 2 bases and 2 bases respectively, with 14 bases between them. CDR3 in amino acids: CASSEKRGLLTDTQYF. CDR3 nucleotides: TGCGCCAGCAGTGAGAAACGCGGACTCCTCACAGATACGCAGTATTTT.

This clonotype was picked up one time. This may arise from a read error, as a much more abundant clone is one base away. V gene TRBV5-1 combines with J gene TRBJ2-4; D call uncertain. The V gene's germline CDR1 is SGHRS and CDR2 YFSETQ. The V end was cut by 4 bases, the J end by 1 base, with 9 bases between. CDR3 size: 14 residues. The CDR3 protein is CASSDGPAKNIQYF. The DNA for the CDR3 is TGCGCCAGCAGCGATGGTCCGGCCAAAAACATTCAGTACTTC.

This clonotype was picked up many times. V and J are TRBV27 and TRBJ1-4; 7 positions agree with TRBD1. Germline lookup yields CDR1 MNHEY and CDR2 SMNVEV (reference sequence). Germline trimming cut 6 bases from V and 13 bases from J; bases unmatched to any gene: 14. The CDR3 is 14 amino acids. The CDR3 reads CASRPTGATWGLFF. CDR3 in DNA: TGTGCCAGCAGACCCACAGGGGCCACATGGGGACTGTTTTTT.

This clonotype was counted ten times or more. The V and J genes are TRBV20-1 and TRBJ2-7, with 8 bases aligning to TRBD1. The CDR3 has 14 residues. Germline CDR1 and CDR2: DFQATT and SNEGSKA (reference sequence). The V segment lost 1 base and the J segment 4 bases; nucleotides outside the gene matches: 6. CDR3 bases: TGCAGTGCTAGAGGCCCAGGGGGCGTTTACGAGCAGTACTTC. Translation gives CSARGPGGVYEQYF.

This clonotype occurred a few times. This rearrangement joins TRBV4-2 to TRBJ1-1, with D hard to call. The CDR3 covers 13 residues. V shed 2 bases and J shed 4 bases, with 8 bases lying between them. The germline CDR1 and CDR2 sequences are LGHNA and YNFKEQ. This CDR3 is CASSQSLRTEAFF. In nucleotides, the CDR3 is TGTGCCAGCAGCCAATCCCTCCGCACTGAAGCTTTCTTT.

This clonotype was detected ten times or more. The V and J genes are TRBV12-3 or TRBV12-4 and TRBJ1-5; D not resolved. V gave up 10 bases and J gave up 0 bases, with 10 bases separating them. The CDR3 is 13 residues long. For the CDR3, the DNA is TGTGCCACCAACTCAGATAGCAATCAGCCCCAGCATTTT. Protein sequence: CATNSDSNQPQHF.

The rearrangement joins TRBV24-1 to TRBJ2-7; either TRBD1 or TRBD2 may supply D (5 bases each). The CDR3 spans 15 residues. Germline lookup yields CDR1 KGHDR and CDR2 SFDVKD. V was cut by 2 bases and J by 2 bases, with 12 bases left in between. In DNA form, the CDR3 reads TGTGCCACCAGTGATTCCCCGGGGCCCCCCTACGAGCAGTACTTC. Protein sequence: CATSDSPGPPYEQYF.

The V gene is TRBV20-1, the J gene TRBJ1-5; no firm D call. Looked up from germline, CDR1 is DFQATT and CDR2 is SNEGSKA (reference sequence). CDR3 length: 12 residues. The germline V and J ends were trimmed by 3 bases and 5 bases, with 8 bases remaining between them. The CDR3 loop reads CSASIPDQPQHF. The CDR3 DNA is TGCAGTGCTAGTATTCCAGATCAGCCCCAGCATTTT.

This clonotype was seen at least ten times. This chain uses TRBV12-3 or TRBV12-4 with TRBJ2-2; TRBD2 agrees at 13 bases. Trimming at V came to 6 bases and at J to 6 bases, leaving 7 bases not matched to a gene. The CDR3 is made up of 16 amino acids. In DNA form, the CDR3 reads TGTGCCAGCAGCCCGAGGACTAGCGGGGGTGCCGGGGAGCTGTTTTTT. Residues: CASSPRTSGGAGELFF.

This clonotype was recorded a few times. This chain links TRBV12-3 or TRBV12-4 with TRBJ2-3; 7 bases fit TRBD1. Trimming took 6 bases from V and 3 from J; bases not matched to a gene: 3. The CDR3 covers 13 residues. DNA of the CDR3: TGTGCCAGCAGCAAGACAGGGACAGATACGCAGTATTTT. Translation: CASSKTGTDTQYF.

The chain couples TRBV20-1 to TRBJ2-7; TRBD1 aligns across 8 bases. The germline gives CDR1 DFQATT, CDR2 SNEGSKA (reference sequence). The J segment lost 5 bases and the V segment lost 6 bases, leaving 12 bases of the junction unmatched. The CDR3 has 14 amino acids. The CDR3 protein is CSAVRQGSRDEQYF. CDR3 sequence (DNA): TGCAGTGCCGTCCGACAGGGGAGTAGGGACGAGCAGTACTTC.

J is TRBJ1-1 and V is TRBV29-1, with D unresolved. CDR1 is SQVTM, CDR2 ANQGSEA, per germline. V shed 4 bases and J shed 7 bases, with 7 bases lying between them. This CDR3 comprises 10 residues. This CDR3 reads CSVVVLEAFF. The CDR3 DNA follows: TGCAGCGTTGTAGTCCTTGAAGCTTTCTTT.

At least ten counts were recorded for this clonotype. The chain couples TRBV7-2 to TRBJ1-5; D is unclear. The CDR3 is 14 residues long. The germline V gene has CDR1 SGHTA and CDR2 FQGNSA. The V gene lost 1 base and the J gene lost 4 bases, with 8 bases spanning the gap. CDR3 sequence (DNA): TGTGCCAGCAGCTTAGTTGTGGGGAATCAGCCCCAGCATTTT. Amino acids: CASSLVVGNQPQHF.

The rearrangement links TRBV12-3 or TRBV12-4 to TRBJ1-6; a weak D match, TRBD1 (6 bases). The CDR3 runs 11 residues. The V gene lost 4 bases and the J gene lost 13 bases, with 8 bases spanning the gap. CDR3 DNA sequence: TGTGCCAGCAGTTCGAGGGGGCCCCTCCACTTT. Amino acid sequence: CASSSRGPLHF.

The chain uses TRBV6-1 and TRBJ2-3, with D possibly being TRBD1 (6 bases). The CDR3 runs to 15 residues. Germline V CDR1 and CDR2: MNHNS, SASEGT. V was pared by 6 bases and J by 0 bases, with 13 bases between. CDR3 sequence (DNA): TGTGCCAGCAGCCAGGACAGTCGGAGCACAGATACGCAGTATTTT. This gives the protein CASSQDSRSTDTQYF.

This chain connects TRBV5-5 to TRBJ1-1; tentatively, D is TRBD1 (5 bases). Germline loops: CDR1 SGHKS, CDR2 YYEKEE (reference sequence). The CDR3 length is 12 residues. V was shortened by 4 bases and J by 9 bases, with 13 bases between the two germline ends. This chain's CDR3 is CASSPNTGQAFF. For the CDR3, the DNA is TGTGCCAGCAGCCCGAATACGGGACAAGCTTTCTTT.

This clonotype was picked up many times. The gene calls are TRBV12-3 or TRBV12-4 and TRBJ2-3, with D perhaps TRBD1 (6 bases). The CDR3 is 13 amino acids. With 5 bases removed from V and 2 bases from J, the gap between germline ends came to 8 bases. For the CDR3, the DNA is TGTGCCAGCAGTGGACAGCTCACAGATACGCAGTATTTT. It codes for CASSGQLTDTQYF.

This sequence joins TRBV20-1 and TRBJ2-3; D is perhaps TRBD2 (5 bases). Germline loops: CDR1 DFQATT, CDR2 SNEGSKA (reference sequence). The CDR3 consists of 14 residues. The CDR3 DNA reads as TGCTGTGGAGGCCTAGCTTCGGGCACAGATACGCAGTATTTT. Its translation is CCGGLASGTDTQYF.